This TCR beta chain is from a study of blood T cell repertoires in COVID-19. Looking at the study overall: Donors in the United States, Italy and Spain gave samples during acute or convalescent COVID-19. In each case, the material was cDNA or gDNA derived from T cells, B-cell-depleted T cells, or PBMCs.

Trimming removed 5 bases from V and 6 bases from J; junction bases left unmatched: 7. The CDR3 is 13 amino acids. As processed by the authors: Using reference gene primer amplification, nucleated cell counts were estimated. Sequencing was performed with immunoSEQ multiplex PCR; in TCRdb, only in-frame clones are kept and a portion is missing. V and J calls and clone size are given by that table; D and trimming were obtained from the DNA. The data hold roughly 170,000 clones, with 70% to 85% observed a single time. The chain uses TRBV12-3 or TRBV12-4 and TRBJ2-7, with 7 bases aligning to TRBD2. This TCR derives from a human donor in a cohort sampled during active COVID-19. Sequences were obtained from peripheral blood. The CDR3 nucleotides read TGTGCCAGCAGTCCTGGACTAGGTACCGAGCAGTACTTC. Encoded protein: CASSPGLGTEQYF.